This is a list of T cell receptor beta chains from one sample in a study of identical twins. TCRdb fed the 5' RACE reads into MiXCR, producing one record per CDR3 protein. The data contain roughly 250,000 distinct CDR3 sequences, more than 12% of them seen just once; the ten biggest clones take up approximately 9.3%. Sequencing was carried out using memory (CD45RO+) T cells sorted from blood. Every receptor here comes from a woman aged 18-30 years in good health. The CDR3 runs from the conserved cysteine through the conserved F or W. D genes are given only for firm matches. Clone size is stated in some rows and not others, as once, few, many or a class when expanded.

NA	TRBJ1-2	NA	TRBV20-1	TGCAGTGCTAGCGGCGGGACCTATGGCTACACCTTC	CSASGGTYGYTF
TRBD2	TRBJ2-1	few	TRBV6-1	TGTGCCAGCAGTGAGTTAACTAGCGGCTACAATGAGCAGTTCTTC	CASSELTSGYNEQFF
TRBD2	TRBJ2-1	few	TRBV20-1	TGCAGTGCTAGAGCTAGGCCGCGCTTCTTAGCGGGAGGGCCTCGCAATGAGCAGTTCTTC	CSARARPRFLAGGPRNEQFF
TRBD1	TRBJ1-1	many	TRBV7-9	TGTGCCAGCAGCTACCTGACAGGGGAAGCTTTCTTT	CASSYLTGEAFF
TRBD2	TRBJ2-5	NA	TRBV5-4	TGTGCCAGCAGCCGGACTAGCGGGAGCCGGGAGACCCAGTACTTC	CASSRTSGSRETQYF
NA	TRBJ1-4	NA	TRBV14	TGTGCCAGCAGAAAGGACAGCCGTAATGAAAAACTGTTTTTT	CASRKDSRNEKLFF
NA	TRBJ2-4	NA	TRBV7-2	TGTGCCAGCAGCTTCCTAGCCAAAAACATTCAGTACTTC	CASSFLAKNIQYF
NA	TRBJ2-3	medium-sized	TRBV12-3/TRBV12-4	TGTGCCAGCAGTTCCCAGCTGTCAGATACGCAGTATTTT	CASSSQLSDTQYF
TRBD1	TRBJ2-7	few	TRBV4-2	TGTGCCAGCAGCCAAGCTCCGGGACAGGGTACCTACGAGCAGTACTTC	CASSQAPGQGTYEQYF
NA	TRBJ2-3	once	TRBV30	TGTGCCTGGAGTATACTTGGCACTAGCACAGATACGCAGTATTTT	CAWSILGTSTDTQYF
NA	TRBJ1-4	few	TRBV7-3	TGTGCCAGCAGCTCAGGGGCGCAGAATGAAAAACTGTTTTTT	CASSSGAQNEKLFF